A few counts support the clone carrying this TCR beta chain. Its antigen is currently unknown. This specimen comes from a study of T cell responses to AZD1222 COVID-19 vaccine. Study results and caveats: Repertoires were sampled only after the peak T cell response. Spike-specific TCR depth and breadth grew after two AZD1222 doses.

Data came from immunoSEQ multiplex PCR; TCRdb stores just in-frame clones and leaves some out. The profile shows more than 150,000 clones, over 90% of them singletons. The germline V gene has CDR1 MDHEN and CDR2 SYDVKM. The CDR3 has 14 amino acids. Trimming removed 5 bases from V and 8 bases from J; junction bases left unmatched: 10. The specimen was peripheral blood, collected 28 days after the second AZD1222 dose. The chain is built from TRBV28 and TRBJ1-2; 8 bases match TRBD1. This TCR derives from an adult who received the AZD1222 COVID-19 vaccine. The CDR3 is CASSDYQGAGGYTF. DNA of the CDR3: TGTGCCAGCAGTGACTATCAGGGGGCGGGAGGCTACACCTTC.